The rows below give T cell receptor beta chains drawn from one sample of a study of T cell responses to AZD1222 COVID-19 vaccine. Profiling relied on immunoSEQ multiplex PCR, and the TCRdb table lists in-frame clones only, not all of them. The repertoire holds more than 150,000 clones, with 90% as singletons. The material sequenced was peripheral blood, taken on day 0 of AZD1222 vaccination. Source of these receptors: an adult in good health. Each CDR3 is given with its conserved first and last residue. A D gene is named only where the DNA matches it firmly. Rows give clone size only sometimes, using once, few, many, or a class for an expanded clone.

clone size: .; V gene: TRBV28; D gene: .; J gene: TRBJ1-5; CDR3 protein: CASRRDSNQPQHF; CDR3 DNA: TGTGCCAGCAGACGGGACAGCAATCAGCCCCAGCATTTT
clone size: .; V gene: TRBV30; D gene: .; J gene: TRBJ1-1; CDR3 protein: CAWSRNTEAFF; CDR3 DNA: TGTGCCTGGAGTCGAAACACTGAAGCTTTCTTT
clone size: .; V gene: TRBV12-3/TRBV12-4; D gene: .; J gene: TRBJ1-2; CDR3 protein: CASDRRSLYGYTF; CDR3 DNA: TGTGCCAGCGACCGACGCAGCCTCTATGGCTACACCTTC
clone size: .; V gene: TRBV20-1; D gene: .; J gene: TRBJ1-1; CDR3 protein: CSASDGRRNYPEAFF; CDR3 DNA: TGCAGTGCTAGTGACGGACGGAGGAACTACCCTGAAGCTTTCTTT
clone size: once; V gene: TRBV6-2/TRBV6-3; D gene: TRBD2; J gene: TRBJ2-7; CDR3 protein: CASSYTSGGLYEQYF; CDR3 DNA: TGTGCCAGCAGTTACACTAGCGGGGGATTATACGAGCAGTACTTC
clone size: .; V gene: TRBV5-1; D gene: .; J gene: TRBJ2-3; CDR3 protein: CASSGDSSTDTQYF; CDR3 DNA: TGCGCCAGCAGCGGAGACAGTAGCACAGATACGCAGTATTTT
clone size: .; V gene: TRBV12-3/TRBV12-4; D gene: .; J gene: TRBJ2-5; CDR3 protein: CASTGGKTQYF; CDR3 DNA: TGTGCCAGCACTGGGGGAAAGACCCAGTACTTC
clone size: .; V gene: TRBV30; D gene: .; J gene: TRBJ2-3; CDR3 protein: CAWGGIADRTDTQYF; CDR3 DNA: TGTGCCTGGGGGGGGATAGCGGATCGCACAGATACGCAGTATTTT
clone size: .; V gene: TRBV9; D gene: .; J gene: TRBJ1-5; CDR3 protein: CASSEYGVYQPQHF; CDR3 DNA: TGTGCCAGCAGCGAGTACGGGGTATATCAGCCCCAGCATTTT
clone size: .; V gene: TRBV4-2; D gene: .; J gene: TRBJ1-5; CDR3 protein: CASSHGTENQPQHF; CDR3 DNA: TGTGCCAGCAGCCACGGGACGGAGAATCAGCCCCAGCATTTT
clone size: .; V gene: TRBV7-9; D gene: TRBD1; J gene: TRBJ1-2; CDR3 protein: CASSLGTGEGYTF; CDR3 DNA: TGTGCCAGCAGCCTAGGGACAGGGGAAGGCTACACCTTC
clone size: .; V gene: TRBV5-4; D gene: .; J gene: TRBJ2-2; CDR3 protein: CASSLTEGELFF; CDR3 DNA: TGTGCCAGCAGCTTGACCGAAGGGGAGCTGTTTTTT
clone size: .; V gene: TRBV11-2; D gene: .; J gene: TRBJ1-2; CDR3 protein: CASSLRGYSDYGYTF; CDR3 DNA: TGTGCCAGCAGCTTGAGGGGATACTCGGACTATGGCTACACCTTC
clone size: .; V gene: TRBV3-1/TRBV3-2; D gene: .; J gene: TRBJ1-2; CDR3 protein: CASRPRTETYYGYTF; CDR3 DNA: TGTGCCAGCAGACCCCGGACAGAGACATACTATGGCTACACCTTC
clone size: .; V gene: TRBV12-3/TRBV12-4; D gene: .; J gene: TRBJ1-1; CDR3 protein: CASSLRGTEAFF; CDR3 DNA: TGTGCCAGCAGTTTAAGAGGAACTGAAGCTTTCTTT
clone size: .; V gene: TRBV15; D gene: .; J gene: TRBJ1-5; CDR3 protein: CATSRDGAGNQPQHF; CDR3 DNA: TGTGCCACCAGCAGAGATGGTGCAGGCAATCAGCCCCAGCATTTT
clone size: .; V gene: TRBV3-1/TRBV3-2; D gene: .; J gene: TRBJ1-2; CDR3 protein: CASSQGPLVDYGYTF; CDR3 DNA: TGTGCCAGCAGCCAGGGACCTCTGGTTGACTATGGCTACACCTTC
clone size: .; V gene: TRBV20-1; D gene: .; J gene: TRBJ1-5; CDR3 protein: CSAQTNQPQHF; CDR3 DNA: TGCAGTGCTCAGACGAATCAGCCCCAGCATTTT
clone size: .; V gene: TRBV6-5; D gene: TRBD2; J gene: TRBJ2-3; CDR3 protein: CASSYRLAGAEDTQYF; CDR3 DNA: TGTGCCAGCAGTTATAGGCTAGCGGGGGCGGAAGATACGCAGTATTTT
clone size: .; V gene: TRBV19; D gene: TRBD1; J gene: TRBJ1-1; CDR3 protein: CASIPTGMNTEAFF; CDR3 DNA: TGTGCCAGTATTCCGACAGGGATGAACACTGAAGCTTTCTTT
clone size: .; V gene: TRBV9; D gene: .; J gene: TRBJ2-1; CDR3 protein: CASSAERFWDFSYNEQFF; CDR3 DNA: TGTGCCAGCAGCGCAGAGCGGTTTTGGGACTTCTCCTACAATGAGCAGTTCTTC
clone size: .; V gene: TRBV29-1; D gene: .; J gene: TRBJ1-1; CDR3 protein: CSVQILNTEAFF; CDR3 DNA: TGCAGCGTCCAGATCCTGAACACTGAAGCTTTCTTT